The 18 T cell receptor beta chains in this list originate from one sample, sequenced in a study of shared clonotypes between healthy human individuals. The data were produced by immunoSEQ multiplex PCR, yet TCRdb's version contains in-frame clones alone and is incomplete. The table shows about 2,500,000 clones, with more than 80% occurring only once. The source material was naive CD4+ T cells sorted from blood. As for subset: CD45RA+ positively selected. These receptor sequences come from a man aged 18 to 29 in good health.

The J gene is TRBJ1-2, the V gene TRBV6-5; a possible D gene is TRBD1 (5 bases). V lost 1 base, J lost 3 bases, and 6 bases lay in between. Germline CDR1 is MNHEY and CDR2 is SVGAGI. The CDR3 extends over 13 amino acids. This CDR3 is CASSYLTDYGYTF. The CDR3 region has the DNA TGTGCCAGCAGTTACTTGACAGACTATGGCTACACCTTC.

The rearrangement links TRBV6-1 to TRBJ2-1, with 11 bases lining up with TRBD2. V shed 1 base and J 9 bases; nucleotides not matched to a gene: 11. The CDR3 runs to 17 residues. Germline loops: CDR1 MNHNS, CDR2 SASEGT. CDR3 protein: CASSEELTSGGVGEQFF. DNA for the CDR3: TGTGCCAGCAGTGAAGAACTTACTAGCGGGGGAGTAGGTGAGCAGTTCTTC.

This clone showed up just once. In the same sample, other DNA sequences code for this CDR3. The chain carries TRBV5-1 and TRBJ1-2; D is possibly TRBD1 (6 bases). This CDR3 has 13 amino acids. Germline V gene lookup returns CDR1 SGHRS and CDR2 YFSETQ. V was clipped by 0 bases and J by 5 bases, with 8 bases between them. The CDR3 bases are TGCGCCAGCAGCTTGGCGACAGGTTATGGCTACACCTTC. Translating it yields CASSLATGYGYTF.

DNA of the CDR3: TGTGCCAGCGGACAGCGAAGCAATGAAAAACTGTTTTTT. Its protein product is CASGQRSNEKLFF. The rearrangement joins TRBV6-1 to TRBJ1-4, with D possibly TRBD1 on 6 matching bases. The CDR3 covers 13 residues. Germline assignment: CDR1 MNHNS and CDR2 SASEGT. The V end lost 8 bases, the J end lost 5 bases, and 12 bases lay between the germline ends.

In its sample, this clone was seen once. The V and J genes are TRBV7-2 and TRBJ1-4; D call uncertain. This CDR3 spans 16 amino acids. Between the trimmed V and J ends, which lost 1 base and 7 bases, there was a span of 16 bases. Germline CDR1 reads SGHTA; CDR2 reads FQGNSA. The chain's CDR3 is CASSLGGKGFGEKLFF. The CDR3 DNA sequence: TGTGCCAGCAGCTTAGGGGGTAAAGGGTTTGGTGAAAAACTGTTTTTT.

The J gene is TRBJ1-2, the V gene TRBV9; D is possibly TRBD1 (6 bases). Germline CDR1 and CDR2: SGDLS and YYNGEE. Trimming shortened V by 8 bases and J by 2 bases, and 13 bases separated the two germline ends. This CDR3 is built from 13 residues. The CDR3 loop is CASLGHQNYGYTF. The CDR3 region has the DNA TGTGCCAGTCTGGGACACCAAAACTATGGCTACACCTTC. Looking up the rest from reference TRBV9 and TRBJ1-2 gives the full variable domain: DSGVTQTPKHLITATGQRVTLRCSPRSGDLSVYWYQQSLDQGLQFLIQYYNGEERAKGNILERFSAQQFPDLHSELNLSSLELGDSALYFCASLGHQNYGYTFGSGTRLTVV.

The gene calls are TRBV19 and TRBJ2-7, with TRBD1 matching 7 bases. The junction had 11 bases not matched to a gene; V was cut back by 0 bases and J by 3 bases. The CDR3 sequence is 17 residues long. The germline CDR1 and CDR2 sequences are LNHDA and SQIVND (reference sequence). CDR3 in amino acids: CASSIDLVQGVGYEQYF. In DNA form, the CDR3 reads TGTGCCAGTAGTATAGATCTGGTCCAGGGGGTTGGCTACGAGCAGTACTTC.

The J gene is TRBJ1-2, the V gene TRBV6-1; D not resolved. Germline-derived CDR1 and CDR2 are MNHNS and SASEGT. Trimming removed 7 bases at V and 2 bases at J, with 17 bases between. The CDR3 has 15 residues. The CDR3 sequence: CASMEYPTANYGYTF. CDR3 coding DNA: TGTGCCAGCATGGAATATCCGACTGCGAACTATGGCTACACCTTC.

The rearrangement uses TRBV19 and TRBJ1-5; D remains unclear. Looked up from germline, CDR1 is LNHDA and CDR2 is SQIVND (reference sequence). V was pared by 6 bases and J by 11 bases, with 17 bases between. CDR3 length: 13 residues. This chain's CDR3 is CASRTAVSVSQHF. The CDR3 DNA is TGTGCCAGTAGGACGGCCGTGTCGGTCTCCCAGCATTTT.

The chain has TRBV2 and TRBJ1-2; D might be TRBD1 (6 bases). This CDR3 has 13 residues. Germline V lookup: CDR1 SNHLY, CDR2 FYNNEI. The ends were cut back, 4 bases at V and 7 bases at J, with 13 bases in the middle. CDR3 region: CASSGTTGLGYTF. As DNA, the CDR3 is TGTGCCAGCAGTGGAACAACAGGGCTTGGCTACACCTTC.

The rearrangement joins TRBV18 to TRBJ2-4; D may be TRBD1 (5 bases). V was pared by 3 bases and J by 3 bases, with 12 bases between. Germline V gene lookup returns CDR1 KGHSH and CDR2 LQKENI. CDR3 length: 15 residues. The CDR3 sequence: CASSPMTASKNIQYF. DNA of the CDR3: TGTGCCAGCTCACCGATGACAGCAAGCAAAAACATTCAGTACTTC.

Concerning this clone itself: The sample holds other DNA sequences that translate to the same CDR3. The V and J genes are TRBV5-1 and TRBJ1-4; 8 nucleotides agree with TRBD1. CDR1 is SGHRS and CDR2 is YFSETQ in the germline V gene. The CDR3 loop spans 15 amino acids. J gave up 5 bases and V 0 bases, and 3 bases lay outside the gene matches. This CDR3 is CASSLGQGPNEKLFF. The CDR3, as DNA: TGCGCCAGCAGCTTGGGACAGGGGCCAAATGAAAAACTGTTTTTT.

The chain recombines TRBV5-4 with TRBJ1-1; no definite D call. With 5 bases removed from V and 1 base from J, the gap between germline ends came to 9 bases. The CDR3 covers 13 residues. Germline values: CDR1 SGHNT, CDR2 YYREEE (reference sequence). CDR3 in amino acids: CASSQTTNTEAFF. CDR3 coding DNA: TGTGCCAGCAGTCAAACAACGAACACTGAAGCTTTCTTT.

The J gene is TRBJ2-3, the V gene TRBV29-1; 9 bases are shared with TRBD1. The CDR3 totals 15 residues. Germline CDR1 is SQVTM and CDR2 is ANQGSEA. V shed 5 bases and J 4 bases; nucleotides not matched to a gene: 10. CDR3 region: CSVTRQGGSADTQYF. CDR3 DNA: TGCAGCGTTACCCGACAGGGGGGCAGCGCAGATACGCAGTATTTT.

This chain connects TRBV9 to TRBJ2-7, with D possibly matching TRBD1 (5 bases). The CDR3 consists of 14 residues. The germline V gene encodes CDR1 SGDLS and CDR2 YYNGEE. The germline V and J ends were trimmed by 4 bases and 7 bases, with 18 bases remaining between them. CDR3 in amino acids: CASSLAAGPEEQYF. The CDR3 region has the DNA TGTGCCAGCAGCTTGGCGGCAGGGCCGGAGGAGCAGTACTTC.

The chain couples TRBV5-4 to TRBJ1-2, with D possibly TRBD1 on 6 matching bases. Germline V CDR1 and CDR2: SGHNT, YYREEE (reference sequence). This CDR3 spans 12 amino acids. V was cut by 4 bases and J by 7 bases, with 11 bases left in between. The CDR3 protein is CASSENRVGYTF. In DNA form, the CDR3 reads TGTGCCAGCAGCGAAAACAGGGTTGGCTACACCTTC.

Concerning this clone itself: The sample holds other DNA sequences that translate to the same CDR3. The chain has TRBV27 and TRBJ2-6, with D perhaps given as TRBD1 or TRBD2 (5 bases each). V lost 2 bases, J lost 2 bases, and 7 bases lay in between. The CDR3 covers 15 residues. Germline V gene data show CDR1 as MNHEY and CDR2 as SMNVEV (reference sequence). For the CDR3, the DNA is TGTGCCAGCAGTTTAGAGGGGACTGGGGCCAACGTCCTGACTTTC. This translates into CASSLEGTGANVLTF.

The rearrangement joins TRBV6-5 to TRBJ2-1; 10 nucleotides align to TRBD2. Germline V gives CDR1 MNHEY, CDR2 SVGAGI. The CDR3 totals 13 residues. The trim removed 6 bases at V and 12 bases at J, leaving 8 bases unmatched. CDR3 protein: CASRSPGLASQFF. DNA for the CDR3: TGTGCCAGCAGAAGTCCGGGACTAGCGTCGCAGTTCTTC.